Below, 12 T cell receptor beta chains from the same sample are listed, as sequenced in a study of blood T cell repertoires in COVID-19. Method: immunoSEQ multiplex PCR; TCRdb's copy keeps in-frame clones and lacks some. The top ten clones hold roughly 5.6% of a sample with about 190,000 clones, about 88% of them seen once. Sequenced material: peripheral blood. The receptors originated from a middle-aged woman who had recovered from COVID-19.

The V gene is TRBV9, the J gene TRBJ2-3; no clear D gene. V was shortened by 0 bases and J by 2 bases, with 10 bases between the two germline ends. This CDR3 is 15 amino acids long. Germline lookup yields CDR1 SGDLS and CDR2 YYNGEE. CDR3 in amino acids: CASSVAGGPTDTQYF. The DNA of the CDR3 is TGTGCCAGCAGCGTAGCTGGCGGCCCCACAGATACGCAGTATTTT.

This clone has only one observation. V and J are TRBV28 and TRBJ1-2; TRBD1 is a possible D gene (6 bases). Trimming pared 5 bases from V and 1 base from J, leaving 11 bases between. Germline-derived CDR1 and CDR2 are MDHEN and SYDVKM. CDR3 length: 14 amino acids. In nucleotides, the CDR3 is TGTGCCAGCAGTCCGGGACACGGTAACTATGGCTACACCTTC. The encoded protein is CASSPGHGNYGYTF.

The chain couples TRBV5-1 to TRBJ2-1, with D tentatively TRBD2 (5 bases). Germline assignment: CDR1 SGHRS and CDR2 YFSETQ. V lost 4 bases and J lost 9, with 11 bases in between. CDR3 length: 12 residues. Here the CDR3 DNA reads TGCGCCAGCAGCATTAGCGCGGGTGAGCAGTTCTTC. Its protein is CASSISAGEQFF.

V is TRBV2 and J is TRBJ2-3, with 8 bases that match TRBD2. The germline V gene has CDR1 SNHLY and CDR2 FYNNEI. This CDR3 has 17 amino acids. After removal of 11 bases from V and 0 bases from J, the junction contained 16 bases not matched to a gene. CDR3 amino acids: CAGCDLGLAGSTDTQYF. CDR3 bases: TGTGCCGGGTGTGACCTTGGGCTAGCGGGTAGCACAGATACGCAGTATTTT.

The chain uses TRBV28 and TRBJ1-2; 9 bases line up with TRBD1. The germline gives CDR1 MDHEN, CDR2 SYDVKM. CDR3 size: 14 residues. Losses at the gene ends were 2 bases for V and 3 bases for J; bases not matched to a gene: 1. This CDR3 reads CASSLTGGYYGYTF. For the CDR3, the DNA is TGTGCCAGCAGTTTAACAGGGGGCTACTATGGCTACACCTTC.

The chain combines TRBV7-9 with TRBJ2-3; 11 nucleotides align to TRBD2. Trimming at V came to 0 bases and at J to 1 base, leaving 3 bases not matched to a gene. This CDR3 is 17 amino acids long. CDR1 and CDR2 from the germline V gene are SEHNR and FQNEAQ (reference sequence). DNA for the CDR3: TGTGCCAGCAGCTTAGCGCCGGGACTAGCGGGCACAGATACGCAGTATTTT. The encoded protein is CASSLAPGLAGTDTQYF.

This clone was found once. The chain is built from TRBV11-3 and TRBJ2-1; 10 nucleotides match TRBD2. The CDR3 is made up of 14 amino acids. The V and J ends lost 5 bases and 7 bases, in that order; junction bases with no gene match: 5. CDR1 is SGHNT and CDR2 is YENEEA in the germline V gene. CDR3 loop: CASSVAGGENEQFF. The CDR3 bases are TGTGCCAGCAGCGTAGCGGGAGGAGAAAATGAGCAGTTCTTC.

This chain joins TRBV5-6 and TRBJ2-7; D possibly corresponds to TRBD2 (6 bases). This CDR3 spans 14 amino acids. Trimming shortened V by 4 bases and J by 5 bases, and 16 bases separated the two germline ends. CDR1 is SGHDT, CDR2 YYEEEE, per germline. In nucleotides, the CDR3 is TGTGCCAGCAGCCCCGGAGGCGGGATCCACGAGCAGTACTTC. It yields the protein CASSPGGGIHEQYF.

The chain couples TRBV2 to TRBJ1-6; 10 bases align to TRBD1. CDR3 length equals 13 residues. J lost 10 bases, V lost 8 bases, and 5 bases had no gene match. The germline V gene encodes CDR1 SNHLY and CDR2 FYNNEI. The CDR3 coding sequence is TGTGCCAGCCTGGGACAGGGGACCTCACCCCTCCACTTT. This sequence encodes CASLGQGTSPLHF.

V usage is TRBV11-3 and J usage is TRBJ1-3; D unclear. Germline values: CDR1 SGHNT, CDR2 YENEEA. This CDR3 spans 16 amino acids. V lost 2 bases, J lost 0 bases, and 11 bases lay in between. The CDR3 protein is CASSLFILYSGNTIYF. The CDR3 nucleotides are TGTGCCAGCAGCTTATTCATCCTATACTCTGGAAACACCATATATTTT.

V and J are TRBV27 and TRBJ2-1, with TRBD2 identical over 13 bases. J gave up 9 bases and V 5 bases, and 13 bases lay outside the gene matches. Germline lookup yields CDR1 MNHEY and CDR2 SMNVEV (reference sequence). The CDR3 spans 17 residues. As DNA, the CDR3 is TGTGCCAGCAGTCAAAGAACCGGGACTAGCGGGACAAGTGAGCAGTTCTTC. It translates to CASSQRTGTSGTSEQFF.

The CDR3 region has the DNA TGTGCCAGCAGCTTACAGAGGATGGACAGGGGGTACGAGCAGTACTTC. Translation gives CASSLQRMDRGYEQYF. The chain has TRBV7-2 and TRBJ2-7; 10 bases agree with TRBD1. The CDR3 loop spans 16 amino acids. Germline V gene data show CDR1 as SGHTA and CDR2 as FQGNSA. Trimming removed 2 bases from V and 4 bases from J; junction bases left unmatched: 8.